This TCR beta chain stems from a study of blood T cell repertoires in COVID-19. The CDR3 has 17 residues. J lost 2 bases, V lost 3 bases, and 2 bases had no gene match. Germline V lookup: CDR1 KGHSH, CDR2 LQKENI. In the original analysis: Nucleated cell number was recorded as an estimate derived from reference gene primer amplification. The method was immunoSEQ multiplex PCR; TCRdb's version includes in-frame clones alone and lacks a portion of them. The DNA was the basis for D and trimming; V, J and clone size are from that table. The repertoire consists of tens of thousands of clones, with around 90% occurring once and the leading ten covering under 2.5%.

The TCR sequence derives from a man in his fifties or sixties with active COVID-19. Sequenced sample: peripheral blood. This chain uses TRBV18 with TRBJ2-3, with 16 bases fitting TRBD2. This chain's CDR3 is CASSPGLAGGATDTQYF. In nucleotides, the CDR3 is TGTGCCAGCTCACCGGGACTAGCGGGAGGGGCCACAGATACGCAGTATTTT. Complete variable domain (other parts from reference TRBV18 and TRBJ2-3): NAGVMQNPRHLVRRRGQEARLRCSPMKGHSHVYWYRQLPEEGLKFMVYLQKENIIDESGMPKERFSAEFPKEGPSILRIQQVVRGDSAAYFCASSPGLAGGATDTQYFGPGTRLTVL.